Below are 7 T cell receptor beta chains sequenced from a single sample in a study of Tregs in tolerant kidney transplant recipients. Clones were read by immunoSEQ multiplex PCR, and TCRdb kept only the in-frame ones, dropping some. Of 46,000 or so clones listed, about 90% were seen once; the top ten hold about 0.63%. The sequenced material came from Tregs from blood. The source is a human donor in good health.

J is TRBJ1-1 and V is TRBV7-9, with 7 bases matching TRBD1. From germline, CDR1 is SEHNR and CDR2 FQNEAQ (reference sequence). Losses at the gene ends were 5 bases for V and 7 bases for J; bases not matched to a gene: 4. The CDR3 length is 12 residues. For the CDR3, the DNA is TGTGCCAGCAGCCTTCAGGGGGGTGAAGCTTTCTTT. Amino acids: CASSLQGGEAFF.

CDR3 region: CASSSRPNGDQPQHF. CDR3 in DNA: TGTGCCAGCAGTTCCAGGCCGAATGGGGATCAGCCCCAGCATTTT. The V call is TRBV6-5, the J call TRBJ1-5; D is unresolved. Germline-derived CDR1 and CDR2 are MNHEY and SVGAGI. Trimming took off 4 bases at V and 5 bases at J, with 15 bases between the two ends. CDR3 length: 15 amino acids.

The V gene is TRBV5-1, the J gene TRBJ2-5; weak D call: TRBD1 (6 bases). Germline V gene lookup returns CDR1 SGHRS and CDR2 YFSETQ. The CDR3 spans 14 residues. V dropped 7 bases and J dropped 7 bases, with 20 bases sitting between them. In DNA, the CDR3 is TGCGCCAGCCGGGGTGCTGGACAGACTCGGACCCAGTACTTC. Protein product: CASRGAGQTRTQYF. The whole variable domain, filled in from reference TRBV5-1 and TRBJ2-5, reads KAGVTQTPRYLIKTRGQQVTLSCSPISGHRSVSWYQQTPGQGLQFLFEYFSETQRNKGNFPGRFSGRQFSNSRSEMNVSTLELGDSALYLCASRGAGQTRTQYFGPGTRLLVL.

In its sample, this clone was seen a few times. The chain is built from TRBV11-1 and TRBJ1-2; no definite D call. The germline V gene has CDR1 SGHAT and CDR2 FQDESV (reference sequence). The CDR3 spans 13 residues. The V end lost 2 bases, the J end lost 8 bases, and 12 bases lay between the germline ends. The CDR3 sequence is CASSLRSGRGYTF. CDR3 in DNA: TGTGCCAGCAGCTTACGATCAGGACGGGGCTACACCTTC.

In its sample, this clone was seen a few times. The chain carries TRBV6-5 and TRBJ2-5; 10 positions agree with TRBD2. The CDR3 is 12 residues long. V shed 10 bases, J shed 6 bases, and the junction held 5 bases outside the gene matches. Germline lookup yields CDR1 MNHEY and CDR2 SVGAGI. CDR3 sequence (DNA): TGTGCCACCTCTAGCGGGAGACAGACCCAGTACTTC. Its protein product is CATSSGRQTQYF.

V is TRBV10-3 and J is TRBJ2-2, with 8 bases matching TRBD1. The germline V gene encodes CDR1 ENHRY and CDR2 SYGVKD. This CDR3 region has 16 residues. V trimming: 6 bases; J trimming: 3 bases; junction bases outside the gene matches: 9. CDR3 sequence reads: CAISTPDREYTGELFF. DNA for the CDR3: TGTGCCATCAGCACCCCGGACAGGGAATACACCGGGGAGCTGTTTTTT.

V is TRBV18 and J is TRBJ1-1; D unclear. The germline V gene encodes CDR1 KGHSH and CDR2 LQKENI. Trimming cost V 0 bases and J 0 bases, with 8 bases left between them. The length of the CDR3 is 15 residues. The CDR3 DNA reads as TGTGCCAGCTCACCACCGCACGGGTTGAACACTGAAGCTTTCTTT. Its protein is CASSPPHGLNTEAFF.